The 11 T cell receptor beta chains in this list originate from one sample, sequenced in a study of shared clonotypes between healthy human individuals. The protocol was immunoSEQ multiplex PCR, while the TCRdb copy is restricted to in-frame clones and leaves out a portion. The sample has 2 million to 2.5 million clones; approximately 96% are singletons. The material sequenced was naive CD4+ T cells sorted from blood. Subset: CD45RA+ positively selected. These receptors were obtained from a man aged 18 to 35 in good health.

This rearrangement joins TRBV23-1 to TRBJ1-5, with TRBD1 matching over 7 bases. TRBV23-1 falls under the ORF class, with uncertain function. The CDR3 covers 19 residues. The ends lost 4 bases at V and 0 bases at J; junction bases unmatched: 15. The CDR3 loop reads CASSRNDRVRIYSNQPQHF. The CDR3 bases are TGCGCCAGCAGTCGCAACGACAGGGTGCGGATCTATAGCAATCAGCCCCAGCATTTT.

Points on this clone: The same CDR3 can be traced to other DNA sequences in this sample. This rearrangement joins TRBV11-2 to TRBJ2-3; D ambiguous. Germline V lookup: CDR1 SGHAT, CDR2 FQNNGV. Between the trimmed V and J ends, which lost 0 bases and 2 bases, there was a span of 6 bases. This CDR3 has 14 residues. CDR3 in amino acids: CASSLERITDTQYF. In DNA, the CDR3 is TGTGCCAGCAGCTTAGAACGGATCACAGATACGCAGTATTTT. Variable domain in full (rest from reference TRBV11-2 and TRBJ2-3): EAGVAQSPRYKIIEKRQSVAFWCNPISGHATLYWYQQILGQGPKLLIQFQNNGVVDDSQLPKDRFSAERLKGVDSTLKIQPAKLEDSAVYLCASSLERITDTQYFGPGTRLTVL.

This clone has more than one count but fewer than ten. This chain links TRBV11-2 with TRBJ1-6; D is perhaps TRBD1 (5 bases). CDR3 length equals 13 residues. CDR1 SGHAT and CDR2 FQNNGV come from the germline V gene. Trimming removed 8 bases at V and 4 bases at J, with 9 bases between. The CDR3 DNA reads TGTGCCAGCCACAGGAATTATAATTCACCCCTCCACTTT. Translation gives CASHRNYNSPLHF.

The chain links TRBV6-6 to TRBJ1-3, with 9 bases matching TRBD1. Germline CDR1 is MNHNY and CDR2 is SVGAGI (reference sequence). Trimming removed 5 bases from V and 0 bases from J; junction bases left unmatched: 5. This CDR3 has 16 residues. The CDR3 DNA sequence: TGTGCCAGCAGTCCCGGGACAGGGATCTCTGGAAACACCATATATTTT. Amino acid sequence: CASSPGTGISGNTIYF.

The chain employs TRBV6-1 and TRBJ2-7; D is perhaps TRBD2 (7 bases). This CDR3 comprises 13 residues. The V gene lost 6 bases and the J gene lost 3 bases, with 12 bases spanning the gap. CDR1 is MNHNS and CDR2 is SASEGT in the germline V gene. The CDR3 reads CASRKGGGYEQYF. The DNA of the CDR3 is TGTGCCAGCAGGAAAGGGGGGGGCTACGAGCAGTACTTC.

The chain is built from TRBV30 and TRBJ1-6; D is uncertain. Per the germline V gene, CDR1 is GTSNPN and CDR2 is SVGIG (reference sequence). The CDR3 consists of 14 residues. V gave up 1 base and J gave up 5 bases, with 9 bases separating them. CDR3 sequence (DNA): TGTGCCTGGAGTGAGGTCTTTAATAATTCACCCCTCCACTTT. Its protein product is CAWSEVFNNSPLHF.

A note on this clone: Other nucleotide sequences from this sample produce the same CDR3. The rearrangement uses TRBV18 and TRBJ2-5; the match to TRBD2 covers 9 bases. Germline lookup yields CDR1 KGHSH and CDR2 LQKENI. V shed 6 bases, J shed 4 bases, and the junction held 3 bases outside the gene matches. The CDR3 has 13 amino acids. The CDR3 loop reads CASSPSGAETQYF. In DNA form, the CDR3 reads TGTGCCAGCTCTCCTAGCGGGGCAGAGACCCAGTACTTC.

The V gene is TRBV6-4, the J gene TRBJ1-2; 7 nucleotides align to TRBD1. V gave up 6 bases and J gave up 4 bases; unmatched junction bases: 8. The germline V gene has CDR1 MRHNA and CDR2 SNTAGT. The CDR3 loop spans 14 amino acids. As DNA, the CDR3 is TGTGCCAGCAGAGAAACAGGGGTCAGCTATGGCTACACCTTC. Protein product: CASRETGVSYGYTF.

The chain couples TRBV6-5 to TRBJ1-2; D is uncertain. The V and J ends lost 10 bases and 2 bases respectively, with 11 bases between them. This CDR3 spans 12 amino acids. Per the germline V gene, CDR1 is MNHEY and CDR2 is SVGAGI. DNA for the CDR3: TGTGCCACCATGAGGTCGAACTATGGCTACACCTTC. Translated, it gives CATMRSNYGYTF.

This clone was observed a few times. The chain has TRBV5-5 and TRBJ1-6; D not resolved. This CDR3 comprises 14 residues. V dropped 0 bases and J dropped 7 bases, with 8 bases sitting between them. Looked up from germline, CDR1 is SGHKS and CDR2 is YYEKEE (reference sequence). In DNA, the CDR3 is TGTGCCAGCAGCTTGGGGCAGCAGAATTCACCCCTCCACTTT. It encodes CASSLGQQNSPLHF.

The chain uses TRBV6-5 and TRBJ2-7, with 9 bases lining up with TRBD1. The CDR3 runs 15 residues. Germline trimming cut 8 bases from V and 2 bases from J; bases unmatched to any gene: 10. Per the germline V gene, CDR1 is MNHEY and CDR2 is SVGAGI. CDR3 bases: TGTGCCAGCTGGCCCCCGGGGACAGGGCCCTACGAGCAGTACTTC. This gives the protein CASWPPGTGPYEQYF.